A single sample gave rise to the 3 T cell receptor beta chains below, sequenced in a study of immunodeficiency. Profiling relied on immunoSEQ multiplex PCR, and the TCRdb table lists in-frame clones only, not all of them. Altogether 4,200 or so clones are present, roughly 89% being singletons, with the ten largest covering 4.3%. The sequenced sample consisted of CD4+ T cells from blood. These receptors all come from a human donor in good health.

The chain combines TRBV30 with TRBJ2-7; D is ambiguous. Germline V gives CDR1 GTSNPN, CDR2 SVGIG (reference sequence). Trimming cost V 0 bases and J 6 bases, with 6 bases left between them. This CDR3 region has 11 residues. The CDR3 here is CAWSVVGEQYF. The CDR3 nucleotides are TGTGCCTGGAGTGTAGTGGGCGAGCAGTACTTC.

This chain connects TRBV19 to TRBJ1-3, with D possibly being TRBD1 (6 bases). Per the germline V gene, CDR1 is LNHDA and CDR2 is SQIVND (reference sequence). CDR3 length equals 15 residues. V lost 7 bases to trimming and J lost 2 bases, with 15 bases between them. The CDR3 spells CASTPMDSPGNTIYF. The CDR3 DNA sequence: TGTGCCAGTACCCCAATGGACAGCCCTGGAAACACCATATATTTT.

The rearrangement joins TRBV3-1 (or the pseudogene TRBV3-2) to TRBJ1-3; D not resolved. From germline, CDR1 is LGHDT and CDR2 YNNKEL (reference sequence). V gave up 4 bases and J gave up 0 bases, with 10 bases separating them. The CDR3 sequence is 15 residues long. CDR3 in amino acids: CASSPSGSSGNTIYF. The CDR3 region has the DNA TGTGCCAGCAGCCCATCGGGGAGCTCTGGAAACACCATATATTTT.